Following are 27 T cell receptor beta chains from one sample sequenced in a study of blood T cell repertoires in COVID-19. Generated by immunoSEQ multiplex PCR, the TCRdb table keeps only in-frame clones and is missing some. The repertoire holds 150,000 to 200,000 clones, with around 93% as singletons. The specimen sequenced was peripheral blood. The source of these receptors is a man aged 30-40 years with COVID-19, enrolled during active disease.

The rearrangement uses TRBV5-1 and TRBJ1-2; no firm D call. CDR3 size: 14 residues. Germline V gene sequence: CDR1 SGHRS, CDR2 YFSETQ. The ends were cut back, 5 bases at V and 8 bases at J, with 19 bases in the middle. The CDR3 DNA follows: TGCGCCAGCAGTCTTCACCGTGGGGAGGGCGGCTACACCTTC. It translates to CASSLHRGEGGYTF.

The V call is TRBV7-2, the J call TRBJ1-2; 7 nucleotides line up with TRBD1. V lost 1 base, J lost 9 bases, and 11 bases stayed unmatched. From germline, CDR1 is SGHTA and CDR2 FQGNSA. CDR3 size: 15 residues. The CDR3 coding sequence is TGTGCCAGCAGCTTAGAAAGGGGGCGCTTTGACAGCTACACCTTC. It translates to CASSLERGRFDSYTF. The full variable domain, completed using reference TRBV7-2 and TRBJ1-2, is GAGVSQSPSNKVTEKGKDVELRCDPISGHTALYWYRQSLGQGLEFLIYFQGNSAPDKSGLPSDRFSAERTGGSVSTLTIQRTQQEDSAVYLCASSLERGRFDSYTFGSGTRLTVV.

The J gene is TRBJ2-7, the V gene TRBV4-3; 12 positions match TRBD2. The V gene end was trimmed by 1 base and the J gene end by 3 bases; junction bases not matched to a gene: 7. The CDR3 sequence is 17 residues long. Germline CDR1 and CDR2: LGHNA and YSLEER. As DNA, the CDR3 is TGCGCCAGCAGCCAAGCCCTAGCGGGAGGGGAATTCTACGAGCAGTACTTC. Protein product: CASSQALAGGEFYEQYF.

This chain connects TRBV6-5 to TRBJ2-7; the match to TRBD1 covers 7 bases. Per germline, CDR1 MNHEY and CDR2 SVGAGI. J gave up 6 bases and V 6 bases, and 8 bases lay outside the gene matches. The CDR3 sequence is 13 residues long. The CDR3 DNA reads TGTGCCAGCAGCCCAACGACAGGGACCGAGCAGTACTTC. Amino acids: CASSPTTGTEQYF.

The chain joins TRBV4-2 to TRBJ2-7, with D unresolved. Trimming took 0 bases from V and 4 from J, leaving 7 bases between them. CDR1 and CDR2 from the germline V gene are LGHNA and YNFKEQ. This CDR3 region has 13 residues. In nucleotides, the CDR3 is TGTGCCAGCAGCCAAGATTTGAGATACGAGCAGTACTTC. It translates to CASSQDLRYEQYF.

This chain connects TRBV4-1 to TRBJ2-7; D gene unclear. There are 13 residues in the CDR3. Looked up from germline, CDR1 is MGHRA and CDR2 is YSYEKL. V lost 0 bases and J lost 5, with 8 bases in between. CDR3 nucleotide sequence: TGCGCCAGCAGCCAAGAAGAGGAAGACGAGCAGTACTTC. This gives the protein CASSQEEEDEQYF.

The chain joins TRBV28 to TRBJ2-7; TRBD1 matches at 11 bases. In germline, CDR1 is MDHEN, CDR2 SYDVKM. Trimming at V came to 7 bases and at J to 2 bases, leaving 10 bases not matched to a gene. The CDR3 consists of 16 residues. In nucleotides, the CDR3 is TGTGCCAGCAATCCTTTTGGGGACAGGGGGGCCTACGAGCAGTACTTC. It encodes CASNPFGDRGAYEQYF.

This clone was seen a few times. The chain has TRBV19 and TRBJ2-1; unclear D gene. Germline CDR1 LNHDA, CDR2 SQIVND (reference sequence). V lost 5 bases, J lost 0 bases, and 8 bases lay in between. The CDR3 has 14 amino acids. In DNA, the CDR3 is TGTGCCAGTAGTTCTATTTTCTCCTACAATGAGCAGTTCTTC. It specifies CASSSIFSYNEQFF.

The V call is TRBV19, the J call TRBJ1-3; maybe TRBD1 (6 bases). Per germline, CDR1 LNHDA and CDR2 SQIVND (reference sequence). The V gene lost 7 bases and the J gene lost 0 bases, with 10 bases spanning the gap. This CDR3 comprises 14 residues. The DNA of the CDR3 is TGTGCCAGTACGGACAGATACTCTGGAAACACCATATATTTT. Its translation is CASTDRYSGNTIYF.

V usage is TRBV7-2 and J usage is TRBJ1-3, with D unresolved. There are 16 residues in the CDR3. The germline CDR1 and CDR2 sequences are SGHTA and FQGNSA. V was shortened by 2 bases and J by 2 bases, with 13 bases between the two germline ends. The CDR3 region is CASSLTDALAGNTIYF. The CDR3 coding sequence is TGTGCCAGCAGCTTAACAGATGCGCTGGCTGGAAACACCATATATTTT.

V gene TRBV7-2 combines with J gene TRBJ2-2; TRBD1 aligns across 8 bases. Trimming at V came to 5 bases and at J to 5 bases, leaving 7 bases not matched to a gene. The CDR3 is 15 residues long. Per the germline V gene, CDR1 is SGHTA and CDR2 is FQGNSA. CDR3 residues: CASSQDRAGTGELFF. CDR3 bases: TGTGCCAGCAGCCAGGACAGGGCGGGGACCGGGGAGCTGTTTTTT.

The chain combines TRBV5-8 with TRBJ1-1; D remains unclear. This CDR3 comprises 14 residues. Trimming removed 0 bases at V and 3 bases at J, with 9 bases between. CDR1 and CDR2 (germline): SGHTS, YDEGEE. CDR3 in amino acids: CASSLVRTYTEAFF. Here the CDR3 DNA reads TGTGCCAGCAGCTTGGTTCGGACTTACACTGAAGCTTTCTTT.

This clone appeared a single time. The chain employs TRBV19 and TRBJ1-2, with 8 bases fitting TRBD1. V shed 4 bases, J shed 2 bases, and the junction held 9 bases outside the gene matches. The V gene's germline CDR1 is LNHDA and CDR2 SQIVND (reference sequence). There are 16 residues in the CDR3. CDR3: CASSKVRGRSNYGYTF. In DNA form, the CDR3 reads TGTGCCAGTAGTAAGGTCAGGGGGCGATCCAACTATGGCTACACCTTC.

The chain employs TRBV3-1 (or the pseudogene TRBV3-2) and TRBJ1-1; tentatively, D is TRBD1 (5 bases). The germline gives CDR1 LGHDT, CDR2 YNNKEL (reference sequence). CDR3 size: 13 residues. V lost 3 bases and J 10 bases, leaving 15 bases between the germline ends. The CDR3 here is CASSQEPGGGAFF. In DNA form, the CDR3 reads TGTGCCAGCAGCCAGGAACCGGGGGGGGGAGCTTTCTTT.

The rearrangement links TRBV12-5 to TRBJ1-2; the match to TRBD1 covers 8 bases. The CDR3 runs to 17 residues. Unmatched junction bases numbered 16, after V lost 5 bases and J lost 5 bases. Germline CDR1 and CDR2: LGHNT and FRNRAP. CDR3 residues: CASGQRPGQGMGYGYTF. The CDR3 DNA sequence: TGTGCTAGTGGTCAACGACCCGGACAGGGAATGGGGTATGGCTACACCTTC.

The chain carries TRBV6-5 and TRBJ2-4, with TRBD2 as a possible D gene (6 bases). Germline assignment: CDR1 MNHEY and CDR2 SVGAGI. The germline V and J ends were trimmed by 8 bases and 1 base, with 12 bases remaining between them. This CDR3 spans 14 amino acids. The CDR3 sequence: CASYGGRAKNIQYF. The CDR3 bases are TGTGCCAGCTACGGTGGGAGGGCCAAAAACATTCAGTACTTC.

J is TRBJ2-1 and V is TRBV27; the match to TRBD2 covers 11 bases. CDR3 length equals 16 residues. Germline V gene data show CDR1 as MNHEY and CDR2 as SMNVEV (reference sequence). V shed 6 bases, J shed 3 bases, and the junction held 7 bases outside the gene matches. DNA for the CDR3: TGTGCCAGCAGCGAAGCCGGGACTAGCGGCTACAATGAGCAGTTCTTC. Its translation is CASSEAGTSGYNEQFF.

The chain combines TRBV18 with TRBJ1-6, with a weak D call TRBD1 (6 bases). V dropped 3 bases and J dropped 8 bases, with 8 bases sitting between them. Germline V gives CDR1 KGHSH, CDR2 LQKENI. This CDR3 comprises 13 residues. CDR3 sequence reads: CASSPRQDSPLHF. The CDR3 DNA follows: TGTGCCAGCTCACCGAGACAGGATTCACCCCTCCACTTT.

This clone came up once. V gene TRBV29-1 combines with J gene TRBJ2-5, with 7 bases aligning to TRBD2. The germline gives CDR1 SQVTM, CDR2 ANQGSEA. The ends lost 6 bases at V and 5 bases at J; junction bases unmatched: 9. The CDR3 loop spans 13 amino acids. CDR3 nucleotide sequence: TGCAGCGTGGGGACTACCGGGAGGGAGACCCAGTACTTC. Protein sequence: CSVGTTGRETQYF.

The chain combines TRBV4-1 with TRBJ1-1; TRBD1 matches 10 bases. This CDR3 has 13 amino acids. Per the germline V gene, CDR1 is MGHRA and CDR2 is YSYEKL. Trimming took 7 bases from V and 5 from J; bases not matched to a gene: 4. The CDR3 bases are TGCGCCAGCAAGACAGGGGGCTTTACTGAAGCTTTCTTT. This encodes CASKTGGFTEAFF.

The chain joins TRBV19 to TRBJ1-5, with D possibly being TRBD1 (6 bases). The CDR3 totals 13 residues. Germline CDR1 is LNHDA and CDR2 is SQIVND (reference sequence). V was shortened by 0 bases and J by 10 bases, with 10 bases between the two germline ends. The CDR3 region is CASSIDPTGPQHF. CDR3 nucleotides: TGTGCCAGTAGTATAGACCCGACAGGACCCCAGCATTTT.

The chain recombines TRBV6-5 with TRBJ1-1; a weak D match, TRBD1 (5 bases). The V end lost 4 bases, the J end lost 5 bases, and 14 bases lay between the germline ends. The CDR3 contains 14 residues. Per germline, CDR1 MNHEY and CDR2 SVGAGI. CDR3: CASSSSGGATEAFF. CDR3 DNA sequence: TGTGCCAGCAGTTCGAGCGGGGGTGCGACTGAAGCTTTCTTT.

V usage is TRBV4-2 and J usage is TRBJ1-1; D possibly corresponds to TRBD1 (5 bases). Germline V gene data show CDR1 as LGHNA and CDR2 as YNFKEQ. V was shortened by 3 bases and J by 6 bases, with 17 bases between the two germline ends. This CDR3 contains 15 residues. In DNA, the CDR3 is TGTGCCAGCAGCCATATCCAGGGCCGGTCCCCTGAAGCTTTCTTT. As protein: CASSHIQGRSPEAFF.

In DNA form, the CDR3 reads TGTGCCAGCAGCCAAACAATTGGGACAGATGGCTACACCTTC. Its translation: CASSQTIGTDGYTF. The gene calls are TRBV3-1 (or the pseudogene TRBV3-2) and TRBJ1-2; 7 nucleotides match TRBD1. The CDR3 consists of 14 residues. V shed 2 bases and J 6 bases; nucleotides not matched to a gene: 6. Germline CDR1 reads LGHDT; CDR2 reads YNNKEL (reference sequence).

The chain uses TRBV13 and TRBJ2-3, with 8 bases aligning to TRBD2. The CDR3 is 17 residues long. V shed 3 bases and J 4 bases; nucleotides not matched to a gene: 12. Germline V gene lookup returns CDR1 PRHDT and CDR2 FYEKMQ (reference sequence). For the CDR3, the DNA is TGTGCCAGCAGCTTGGGATACGGGAGGGCCGTATCAGATACGCAGTATTTT. Its translation is CASSLGYGRAVSDTQYF.

The chain recombines TRBV7-9 with TRBJ1-2; 9 bases line up with TRBD1. V gave up 0 bases and J gave up 6 bases; unmatched junction bases: 5. Germline loops: CDR1 SEHNR, CDR2 FQNEAQ (reference sequence). The CDR3 consists of 15 residues. The chain's CDR3 is CASSLAGDRVHGYTF. In DNA, the CDR3 is TGTGCCAGCAGCTTAGCGGGGGACAGGGTACATGGCTACACCTTC. The whole variable domain, remainder taken from reference TRBV7-9 and TRBJ1-2, is DTGVSQNPRHKITKRGQNVTFRCDPISEHNRLYWYRQTLGQGPEFLTYFQNEAQLEKSRLLSDRFSAERPKGSFSTLEIQRTEQGDSAMYLCASSLAGDRVHGYTFGSGTRLTVV.

The V call is TRBV6-5, the J call TRBJ2-7, with 10 bases aligning to TRBD2. Losses at the gene ends were 5 bases for V and 7 bases for J; bases not matched to a gene: 11. Germline assignment: CDR1 MNHEY and CDR2 SVGAGI. The CDR3 has 15 amino acids. Here the CDR3 reads CASSKGLASSQEQYF. CDR3 DNA: TGTGCCAGCAGTAAGGGACTAGCGTCGTCTCAAGAGCAGTACTTC.